The clone carrying this T cell receptor (beta chain) was observed a few times. As yet, its antigen is unknown. Germline V lookup: CDR1 SQVTM, CDR2 ANQGSEA. The CDR3 runs to 13 residues. The J segment lost 5 bases and the V segment lost 4 bases, leaving 7 bases of the junction unmatched. Here immunoSEQ multiplex PCR was the method, and the copy in TCRdb shows in-frame clones only, minus some. Here the sample spans around 150,000 clones, approximately 96% being singletons. The sample originates from a study of cytomegalovirus exposure and HLA in healthy donors. Whole-study context: According to later analysis, the same platform produced the roughly 130 validation and several hundred first-cohort repertoires. Findings and limits, study-wide: In vitro testing confirmed a few CMV-associated chains as specific for CMV antigens.

The donors formed part of the approximately 120-subject validation cohort, distinct from the roughly 630-subject first cohort. This receptor was obtained from a woman younger than 35 in good health and CMV-seronegative. V is TRBV29-1 and J is TRBJ2-5; 7 bases map to TRBD2. The sample taken for sequencing was PBMCs. DNA of the CDR3: TGCAGCGTTGGGGCGGGAGCCCGCGAGACCCAGTACTTC. Translated, it gives CSVGAGARETQYF.